The rows below give T cell receptor beta chains drawn from one sample of a study of response to subunit inactivated influenza vaccine. A single record per CDR3 protein comes from TCRdb applying MiXCR to the RT-PCR reads. This sample has 500,000 to 550,000 distinct CDR3 sequences, with roughly 7.6% found just once. The starting material was PBMCs from blood, obtained roughly 24 months after vaccination. These receptors all stem from a man between 45 and 75 years old who received an inactivated influenza vaccine. The CDR3 runs from the conserved cysteine through the conserved F or W. The D gene is left open where the match is weak. Only part of the rows carry a size: once, few, many, or a class if the clone is expanded.

d_gene	abundance	j_gene	v_gene	CDR3aa	CDR3nt
.	many	TRBJ2-1	TRBV5-5	CASSLWGASYNEQFF	TGTGCCAGCAGCTTGTGGGGGGCTTCCTACAATGAGCAGTTCTTC
.	few	TRBJ2-5	TRBV15	CATSRGLEHETQYF	TGTGCCACCAGCAGAGGTTTGGAACATGAGACCCAGTACTTC
.	.	TRBJ2-7	TRBV5-1	CASSPLETATEQYF	TGCGCCAGCAGCCCCCTGGAGACAGCCACCGAGCAGTACTTC
.	.	TRBJ1-1	TRBV5-1	CASSIPTRQTNIEAFF	TGCGCCAGCAGCATCCCCACCAGGCAGACGAACATTGAAGCTTTCTTT
.	.	TRBJ2-5	TRBV20-1	CSARGDPERETQYF	TGCAGTGCTAGAGGGGACCCGGAGCGGGAGACCCAGTACTTC
TRBD1	few	TRBJ1-2	TRBV12-3/TRBV12-4	CASSWTGTDGYTF	TGTGCCAGCAGTTGGACAGGCACCGATGGCTACACCTTC
.	many	TRBJ2-2	TRBV4-3	CASKRGSGPTGELFF	TGCGCCAGCAAAAGAGGTTCGGGACCTACCGGGGAGCTGTTTTTT
TRBD2	few	TRBJ2-7	TRBV6-1	CASLYLAGRGEQYF	TGTGCCAGCCTCTATTTAGCGGGACGCGGCGAGCAGTACTTC
TRBD1	many	TRBJ2-7	TRBV7-8	CASSRRTGDEQYF	TGTGCCAGCAGCCGCCGGACAGGGGACGAGCAGTACTTC
TRBD1	.	TRBJ2-7	TRBV7-9	CASSLGDRGLEQYF	TGTGCCAGCAGCTTAGGAGACAGGGGTTTGGAGCAGTACTTC
.	many	TRBJ2-2	TRBV29-1	CSAGLGVGTGELFF	TGCAGCGCCGGTTTAGGGGTAGGGACCGGGGAGCTGTTTTTT
.	few	TRBJ1-5	TRBV12-3/TRBV12-4	CASSYGQNPNKLPQHF	TGTGCCAGCAGTTATGGACAGAACCCAAATAAGTTGCCCCAGCATTTT
TRBD1	.	TRBJ2-3	TRBV19	CASSNRGHTSTDTQYF	TGTGCCAGTAGCAACAGGGGGCATACTAGCACAGATACGCAGTATTTT
.	many	TRBJ2-1	TRBV7-3	CASSMGSYNEQFF	TGTGCCAGCAGTATGGGGTCCTACAATGAGCAGTTCTTC
.	few	TRBJ2-1	TRBV2	CASSEEIWGEQFF	TGTGCCAGCAGTGAAGAAATTTGGGGGGAGCAGTTCTTC
.	.	TRBJ2-7	TRBV5-1	CASSRGGNRVYDEQYF	TGCGCCAGCAGCAGAGGGGGGAACAGGGTTTACGACGAGCAGTACTTC
.	few	TRBJ1-2	TRBV19	CASSIGSPTAVYGYTF	TGTGCCAGTAGTATAGGTTCCCCGACAGCCGTCTATGGCTACACCTTC
TRBD1	few	TRBJ2-7	TRBV27	CASHSSDRVKYF	TGTGCCAGCCATAGTTCAGACAGGGTGAAGTACTTC
TRBD2	.	TRBJ2-1	TRBV11-3	CASSSAGTSSGEQFF	TGTGCCAGCAGCTCGGCCGGGACTAGTTCCGGTGAGCAGTTCTTC
.	many	TRBJ1-2	TRBV5-1	CASSGSGGYTF	TGCGCCAGCAGCGGATCAGGGGGCTACACCTTC
.	.	TRBJ2-7	TRBV12-3/TRBV12-4	CASSRDEQALIAYEQYF	TGTGCCAGCTCCCGGGACGAACAGGCCTTGATCGCCTACGAGCAGTACTTC
.	.	TRBJ2-5	TRBV7-7	CASSPNRVQETQYF	TGTGCTAGCAGCCCAAATAGAGTACAAGAGACCCAGTACTTC
TRBD1	many	TRBJ1-2	TRBV28	CASSLDAGGSGYTF	TGTGCCAGCAGTTTAGACGCAGGGGGCTCTGGCTACACCTTC
TRBD1	many	TRBJ1-1	TRBV12-3/TRBV12-4	CASSRQRWDREENTEAFF	TGTGCCAGCAGTCGCCAGAGGTGGGACAGGGAGGAGAACACTGAAGCTTTCTTT
.	few	TRBJ2-1	TRBV20-1	CSARGDGFNEQFF	TGCAGTGCTAGAGGTGACGGGTTCAATGAGCAGTTCTTC
.	many	TRBJ1-2	TRBV20-1	CSARDPQNYGYTF	TGCAGTGCTAGAGATCCACAGAACTATGGCTACACCTTC
TRBD2	few	TRBJ2-1	TRBV29-1	CSVGSSGASNEQFF	TGCAGCGTTGGGTCTAGCGGGGCTAGCAATGAGCAGTTCTTC
.	many	TRBJ2-3	TRBV4-1	CASSRVRGTDTQYF	TGCGCCAGCAGCCGCGTCAGGGGAACAGATACGCAGTATTTT
.	.	TRBJ2-3	TRBV11-2	CASSLMGGPADTQYF	TGTGCCAGCAGCTTAATGGGGGGGCCGGCAGATACGCAGTATTTT